This paragraph covers one TCR beta chain sequence. Antigen: not known. This CDR3 is built from 14 residues. Germline CDR1 is DFQATT and CDR2 is SNEGSKA (reference sequence). The V and J ends lost 5 bases and 3 bases respectively, with 17 bases between them. RNA totalling about 0.45 to 1 ug underwent reverse transcription with random hexamers. A single record per CDR3 protein comes from TCRdb applying MiXCR to the immunoSEQ multiplex PCR reads. The table includes over 95,000 distinct CDR3 sequences, 80% to 95% detected once. These data come from a study of CD8 T cells in Susac syndrome. Study-level results: Only a relatively small number of individuals were included in the TCR sequencing and HLA analysis.

The sample comprised CD8+ T cells from PBMCs. V gene TRBV20-1 combines with J gene TRBJ2-7; D is uncertain. The source is a human donor in good health. CDR3 DNA sequence: TGCAGTGCTCCTGCGCCGGGCGGTATCTACGAGCAGTACTTC. It codes for CSAPAPGGIYEQYF.